These T cell receptor beta chains were read from a single sample in a study of blood T cell repertoires in COVID-19. Here immunoSEQ multiplex PCR was the method, and the copy in TCRdb shows in-frame clones only, minus some. Among about 42,000 clones listed, around four fifths were seen once. The sample taken for sequencing was peripheral blood. All receptors derive from a man aged 50 to 59 with active COVID-19. Each CDR3 is given with its conserved first and last residue. The D gene is left open where the match is weak. For some rows the clone size is stated as once, few or many, or as a class when expanded; others skip it.

cdr3_length clone_size j_call d_call v_call cdr3_nt cdr3_aa
17 . TRBJ2-5 TRBD2 TRBV6-2/TRBV6-3 TGTGCCAGCAGTTACTCATCGACTAGCGGGGTTAAAGAGACCCAGTACTTC CASSYSSTSGVKETQYF
14 . TRBJ1-2 TRBD1 TRBV5-6 TGTGCCAGCAGCTTACCGACAGGGTTTGATGGCTACACCTTC CASSLPTGFDGYTF
15 . TRBJ2-3 . TRBV5-6 TGTGCCAGCAGCTTGCAGGGGTTTCCCACAGATACGCAGTATTTT CASSLQGFPTDTQYF
13 . TRBJ2-7 . TRBV12-3/TRBV12-4 TGTGCCAGCAATGTGGGCGCAGGCCACGAGCAGTACTTC CASNVGAGHEQYF
11 . TRBJ2-5 . TRBV20-1 TGCAGTGCTAGAATAAAAGAGACCCAGTACTTC CSARIKETQYF
12 . TRBJ2-5 . TRBV28 TGTGCCAGCGGGGGCCCTTGGGAGACCCAGTACTTC CASGGPWETQYF
13 . TRBJ2-5 . TRBV2 TGTGCCAGCTCCCGAGCGGGCCAAGAGACCCAGTACTTC CASSRAGQETQYF
15 . TRBJ2-1 TRBD2 TRBV19 TGTGCCAGTAGCTCAGAGGGACTAGCGGACAATGAGCAGTTCTTC CASSSEGLADNEQFF
15 . TRBJ2-2 . TRBV9 TGTGCCAGCAGCGAACAGGGTTGGAACACCGGGGAGCTGTTTTTT CASSEQGWNTGELFF
12 . TRBJ2-7 TRBD1 TRBV19 TGTGCCAGTGCCGACAGGGCCTACGAGCAGTACTTC CASADRAYEQYF
14 . TRBJ2-3 TRBD2 TRBV7-2 TGTGCCTGCGGACTAGCACTCAGCACAGATACGCAGTATTTT CACGLALSTDTQYF
14 . TRBJ1-4 . TRBV9 TGTGCCAGTTCCCCAACAAATCTTAATGAAAAACTGTTTTTT CASSPTNLNEKLFF
12 few TRBJ1-5 . TRBV28 TGTGCCAGCAGTTTAACGAGTCAGCCCCAGCATTTT CASSLTSQPQHF
15 . TRBJ2-3 TRBD2 TRBV19 TGTGCCAGTATTCAACTTAGCGGGGGAATATATACGCAGTATTTT CASIQLSGGIYTQYF
17 . TRBJ2-2 . TRBV27 TGTGCCAGCAGTTCGAGCCCGGGACTCGGCAACACCGGGGAGCTGTTTTTT CASSSSPGLGNTGELFF
15 . TRBJ2-5 TRBD2 TRBV5-6 TGTGCCAGCAGCTTGGTAACTAGCGGGCAAGAGACCCAGTACTTC CASSLVTSGQETQYF
11 . TRBJ2-1 . TRBV20-1 TGCAGTGCTACGGGCCCACGGGGGCAGTTCTTC CSATGPRGQFF
16 . TRBJ2-1 TRBD1 TRBV24-1 TGTGCCACCAGTGATTTGGGGACAGGGGGCTTGGGTGAGCAGTTCTTC CATSDLGTGGLGEQFF
15 . TRBJ2-5 TRBD1 TRBV7-8 TGTGCCAGCAGCCCCAGGGACAGCGGATGGGAGACCCAGTACTTC CASSPRDSGWETQYF
16 once TRBJ2-3 TRBD2 TRBV5-6 TGTGCCAGCAGCTTGGTACTAGCGCTTAGCACAGATACGCAGTATTTT CASSLVLALSTDTQYF
13 . TRBJ1-4 . TRBV12-3/TRBV12-4 TGTGCCAGCTCCAGACAGACTAATGAAAAACTGTTTTTT CASSRQTNEKLFF
15 . TRBJ1-6 . TRBV10-3 TGTGCCATCAGAAGGGAGAGCTCCTATAATTCACCCCTCCACTTT CAIRRESSYNSPLHF
15 . TRBJ1-5 TRBD1 TRBV5-6 TGTGCCAGCAGCTTGGAGGGCAGGGGGAATCAGCCCCAGCATTTT CASSLEGRGNQPQHF
12 . TRBJ1-2 . TRBV5-1 TGCGCCAGCAGCTTGGATGGGGGCGGCTACACCTTC CASSLDGGGYTF
13 . TRBJ1-1 . TRBV19 TGTGCCAGTAGTATAGGATTAGCCGCTGAAGCTTTCTTT CASSIGLAAEAFF
15 . TRBJ1-4 . TRBV7-9 TGTGCCAGCAGCTCCTCCAGTCCGAGAGGGGAAAAACTGTTTTTT CASSSSSPRGEKLFF
14 . TRBJ1-1 . TRBV5-4 TGTGCCAGCAGCCCTCAGGGTAGGAACACTGAAGCTTTCTTT CASSPQGRNTEAFF
15 . TRBJ1-3 . TRBV6-2/TRBV6-3 TGTGCCAGCAGTCCGCTCCGGAGGGAGGCATACACCATATATTTT CASSPLRREAYTIYF
14 . TRBJ2-7 . TRBV6-2/TRBV6-3 TGTGCCAGCAGTTACGGGGGACAAATCTCCGAGCAGTACTTC CASSYGGQISEQYF
12 once TRBJ2-5 TRBD1 TRBV2 TGTGCCAGTCACAGGGGTTACGAGACCCAGTACTTC CASHRGYETQYF
13 few TRBJ2-3 . TRBV12-3/TRBV12-4 TGTGCCAGCAGCCGGGGGGCTGGCCATACGCAGTATTTT CASSRGAGHTQYF
10 . TRBJ1-1 . TRBV29-1 TGCAGCGTTGCCGGGGCTGAAGCTTTCTTT CSVAGAEAFF
13 once TRBJ2-7 . TRBV12-3/TRBV12-4 TGTGCCAGCATGGCAGGGGTTAACTACGAGCAGTACTTC CASMAGVNYEQYF
15 . TRBJ2-1 TRBD2 TRBV10-3 TGTGCCATCAGTGAAGGTAGCGGGGGGGAAAATGAGCAGTTCTTC CAISEGSGGENEQFF
16 . TRBJ2-7 . TRBV4-2 TGTGCCAGCAGCCAAGGGCGGGACAGATTTACCTACGAGCAGTACTTC CASSQGRDRFTYEQYF
14 . TRBJ2-1 . TRBV27 TGTGCCTCCCACTCGGGTAGTTTGGTCAATGAGCAGTTCTTC CASHSGSLVNEQFF
11 . TRBJ1-2 . TRBV12-3/TRBV12-4 TGTGCCAGCAGTATGAGCTATGGCTACACCTTC CASSMSYGYTF
16 . TRBJ2-2 TRBD2 TRBV28 TGTGCCAGCAGTTTATGGGCTACTAGCGGGACCGGGGAGCTGTTTTTT CASSLWATSGTGELFF
15 . TRBJ2-3 . TRBV11-3 TGTGCCAGCAGCCCGCGGACTAAAAGCACAGATACGCAGTATTTT CASSPRTKSTDTQYF
15 . TRBJ2-5 TRBD2 TRBV7-6 TGTGCCAGCAGCTTAGCGGGGGGTAGCGGGGAGACCCAGTACTTC CASSLAGGSGETQYF
16 . TRBJ2-3 TRBD2 TRBV5-1 TGCGCCAGCAGCTTGGTCGCGGGGGTGCCCACAGATACGCAGTATTTT CASSLVAGVPTDTQYF
12 . TRBJ1-2 . TRBV5-1 TGCGCCAGCAGCTTGGATCGCGGTGGCTACACCTTC CASSLDRGGYTF
15 few TRBJ2-7 TRBD1 TRBV5-5 TGTGCCAGCAGCTTGGGAGAGGACAGGGTTCTCGAGCAGTACTTC CASSLGEDRVLEQYF
14 . TRBJ2-4 . TRBV3-1/TRBV3-2 TGTGCCAGCAGCCAAGACAACGGGAAAAACATTCAGTACTTC CASSQDNGKNIQYF
16 . TRBJ1-3 . TRBV19 TGTGCCAGTAGTACAAGACAGATTGGCTCTGGAAACACCATATATTTT CASSTRQIGSGNTIYF
15 few TRBJ1-5 TRBD1 TRBV6-1 TGTGCCAGCAGAGAAGGGACAGGGGGTAATCAGCCCCAGCATTTT CASREGTGGNQPQHF
15 . TRBJ2-1 TRBD1 TRBV10-3 TGTGCCATCAGTGGGGCACAACAGGGGGCGAATGAGCAGTTCTTC CAISGAQQGANEQFF
20 . TRBJ2-3 . TRBV21-1 TGTGCCAGCAGCGAAGTGTGGGCTAAGACAGGGTCACTAAACACAGATACGCAGTATTTT CASSEVWAKTGSLNTDTQYF